These 21 T cell receptor beta chains came from one sample sequenced in a study. TCRdb fed the RT-PCR reads into MiXCR, producing one record per CDR3 protein. Counted here are approximately 720,000 distinct CDR3 sequences, 11% to 15% occurring once; the ten biggest clones make up 3.6%. Material for sequencing was memory CD4+ T cells from blood. These receptor sequences come from a female donor in good health, serving as a healthy control.

The sample holds many counts of this clonotype. J is TRBJ1-3 and V is TRBV7-8, with D unclear. CDR1 SGHVS and CDR2 FQNEAQ come from the germline V gene. V shed 1 base and J shed 0 bases, with 10 bases lying between them. This CDR3 contains 16 residues. The CDR3 sequence is CASSLVPGFSGNTIYF. In nucleotides, the CDR3 is TGTGCCAGCAGCTTAGTCCCAGGTTTCTCTGGAAACACCATATATTTT.

This clonotype has only a few counts. The chain joins TRBV5-1 to TRBJ1-2, with TRBD1 matching 9 bases. The CDR3 runs to 13 residues. J was trimmed by 8 bases and V by 4 bases; bases with no gene match: 6. The germline V gene has CDR1 SGHRS and CDR2 YFSETQ. Here the CDR3 reads CASSRDRASGYTF. The CDR3 coding sequence is TGCGCCAGCAGCCGGGACAGGGCGTCCGGCTACACCTTC.

The CDR3 is CASSSLRRSYEQYF. CDR3 DNA sequence: TGTGCCAGCAGCTCCCTCCGAAGATCCTACGAGCAGTACTTC. This rearrangement joins TRBV13 to TRBJ2-7; D gene ambiguous. Germline CDR1 reads PRHDT; CDR2 reads FYEKMQ (reference sequence). CDR3 length equals 14 residues. Trimming took off 4 bases at V and 1 base at J, with 11 bases between the two ends.

This clonotype was found a few times. The chain carries TRBV20-1 and TRBJ1-5; TRBD1 aligns across 10 bases. The CDR3 loop spans 14 amino acids. Germline V CDR1 and CDR2: DFQATT, SNEGSKA (reference sequence). The CDR3 protein is CSARTGGGNQPQHF. CDR3 in DNA: TGCAGCGCTCGGACAGGGGGAGGCAATCAGCCCCAGCATTTT.

The rearrangement joins TRBV20-1 to TRBJ1-1; D might be TRBD1 (6 bases). Germline V CDR1 and CDR2: DFQATT, SNEGSKA (reference sequence). The CDR3 runs 12 residues. CDR3 nucleotides: TGCAGACCCGGACAGAAAAACACTGAAGCTTTCTTT. This gives the protein CRPGQKNTEAFF.

J is TRBJ2-7 and V is TRBV20-1, with TRBD2 as a possible D gene (6 bases). Trimming removed 0 bases from V and 4 bases from J, with 16 bases in between. CDR1 is DFQATT and CDR2 is SNEGSKA in the germline V gene (reference sequence). This CDR3 has 15 amino acids. CDR3 sequence reads: CSARDPGVGGYEQYF. Here the CDR3 DNA reads TGCAGTGCTAGAGACCCTGGGGTCGGGGGTTACGAGCAGTACTTC.

Ten or more counts support this clonotype. The chain employs TRBV29-1 and TRBJ1-2; D is undetermined. V lost 4 bases to trimming and J lost 5 bases, with 14 bases between them. CDR1 is SQVTM, CDR2 ANQGSEA, per germline. This CDR3 has 13 amino acids. The CDR3 coding sequence is TGCAGCGTTGGTCGTGGTAGAGGGTATGGCTACACCTTC. This codes for CSVGRGRGYGYTF.

In this sample, this clonotype turned up a few times. This chain links TRBV18 with TRBJ1-5, with TRBD1 matching over 9 bases. The trim removed 10 bases at V and 7 bases at J, leaving 8 bases unmatched. The germline V gene encodes CDR1 KGHSH and CDR2 LQKENI. This CDR3 comprises 13 residues. The DNA of the CDR3 is TGTGCCACTGGGACAGGGATAAGCCAGCCCCAGCATTTT. Amino acid sequence: CATGTGISQPQHF.

This chain joins TRBV20-1 and TRBJ1-1; D call uncertain. Germline values: CDR1 DFQATT, CDR2 SNEGSKA (reference sequence). Trimming pared 6 bases from V and 9 bases from J, leaving 14 bases between. The CDR3 has 11 residues. The CDR3 sequence: CSAPAPGQAFF. CDR3 coding DNA: TGCAGTGCGCCCGCTCCGGGTCAAGCTTTCTTT.

This clonotype was seen repeatedly, ten times or more. The chain uses TRBV28 and TRBJ1-2; D remains unclear. This CDR3 comprises 12 residues. Germline assignment: CDR1 MDHEN and CDR2 SYDVKM. Trimming shortened V by 9 bases and J by 2 bases, and 10 bases separated the two germline ends. This CDR3 reads CASISQNYGYTF. The CDR3 nucleotides are TGTGCCAGTATATCCCAGAACTATGGCTACACCTTC.

This clonotype was counted ten times or more. The chain couples TRBV18 to TRBJ2-3; D is unresolved. With 2 bases removed from V and 4 bases from J, the gap between germline ends came to 10 bases. Germline V gives CDR1 KGHSH, CDR2 LQKENI. This CDR3 spans 14 amino acids. The CDR3 DNA reads as TGTGCCAGCTCACCATCTCTTGGGTCAGATACGCAGTATTTT. Protein: CASSPSLGSDTQYF. The full variable domain, its missing parts supplied by reference TRBV18 and TRBJ2-3, is NAGVMQNPRHLVRRRGQEARLRCSPMKGHSHVYWYRQLPEEGLKFMVYLQKENIIDESGMPKERFSAEFPKEGPSILRIQQVVRGDSAAYFCASSPSLGSDTQYFGPGTRLTVL.

This clonotype was recorded a few times. The rearrangement links TRBV11-2 to TRBJ1-2; D not resolved. Trimming cost V 0 bases and J 7 bases, with 18 bases left between them. Germline CDR1 and CDR2: SGHAT and FQNNGV. The CDR3 has 16 amino acids. CDR3 in DNA: TGTGCCAGCAGCTTAGATCAGGCCAGTGGACGTCGTGGCTACACCTTC. Amino acids: CASSLDQASGRRGYTF. Full variable domain (remainder filled in from reference TRBV11-2 and TRBJ1-2): EAGVAQSPRYKIIEKRQSVAFWCNPISGHATLYWYQQILGQGPKLLIQFQNNGVVDDSQLPKDRFSAERLKGVDSTLKIQPAKLEDSAVYLCASSLDQASGRRGYTFGSGTRLTVV.

There are a few counts of this clonotype. The chain links TRBV20-1 to TRBJ1-4; possibly TRBD1 for D (6 bases). V was clipped by 0 bases and J by 6 bases, with 11 bases between them. Per germline, CDR1 DFQATT and CDR2 SNEGSKA (reference sequence). The CDR3 length is 14 residues. CDR3 region: CSAREEQGYEKLFF. The CDR3 nucleotides read TGCAGTGCTAGAGAGGAGCAGGGGTATGAAAAACTGTTTTTT.

This clonotype was seen repeatedly, ten times or more. The chain carries TRBV10-2 and TRBJ1-2; D unresolved. The CDR3 runs 16 residues. Trimming took 2 bases from V and 3 from J, leaving 16 bases between them. The germline gives CDR1 WSHSY, CDR2 SAAADI. CDR3 region: CASSESGIRSHYGYTF. Written as DNA, the CDR3 is TGCGCCAGCAGTGAGAGCGGAATAAGGAGCCACTATGGCTACACCTTC.

This clonotype appeared a few times. The gene calls are TRBV24-1 and TRBJ2-2; D might be TRBD2 (5 bases). The germline gives CDR1 KGHDR, CDR2 SFDVKD. V was clipped by 9 bases and J by 2 bases, with 12 bases between them. The length of the CDR3 is 14 residues. CDR3 sequence (DNA): TGTGCCACCGGACTCAAAGTCAACACCGGGGAGCTGTTTTTT. Amino acids: CATGLKVNTGELFF.

V gene TRBV28 combines with J gene TRBJ1-2; 7 bases align to TRBD1. V lost 5 bases and J lost 5; bases outside the gene matches: 5. The germline gives CDR1 MDHEN, CDR2 SYDVKM. The CDR3 length is 13 residues. The CDR3 is CASSTTGLYGYTF. CDR3 DNA: TGTGCCAGCAGTACGACAGGGTTGTATGGCTACACCTTC.

There are a few counts of this clonotype. This sequence joins TRBV28 and TRBJ2-3, with D perhaps TRBD2 (6 bases). CDR3 size: 16 residues. Trimming pared 4 bases from V and 5 bases from J, leaving 19 bases between. Per the germline V gene, CDR1 is MDHEN and CDR2 is SYDVKM. CDR3 nucleotide sequence: TGTGCCAGCAGTTCCCAGCGGGCTCGAGGAGGAGATACGCAGTATTTT. Amino acids: CASSSQRARGGDTQYF.

This clonotype has ten or more counts. The CDR3 DNA reads TGTGCCAGCAGTTCGGACACCACTGAAGCTTTCTTT. Its protein is CASSSDTTEAFF. The J gene is TRBJ1-1, the V gene TRBV12-3 or TRBV12-4, with D maybe TRBD1 (5 bases). The CDR3 is 12 residues long. V lost 4 bases and J lost 4, with 7 bases in between.

This clonotype was counted only a few times. The chain links TRBV18 to TRBJ2-1; TRBD2 might be the D (6 bases). The CDR3 runs 14 residues. The V and J ends lost 4 bases and 6 bases respectively, with 13 bases between them. The germline V gene encodes CDR1 KGHSH and CDR2 LQKENI. The CDR3 sequence is CASSRGLASNEQFF. The CDR3 bases are TGTGCCAGCTCACGAGGCCTAGCGAGCAATGAGCAGTTCTTC.

This clonotype was seen ten or more times. V is TRBV6-6 and J is TRBJ2-3; D not resolved. Germline loops: CDR1 MNHNY, CDR2 SVGAGI (reference sequence). CDR3 length: 13 residues. V lost 6 bases and J lost 3, with 10 bases in between. CDR3 sequence (DNA): TGTGCCAGCAGGCATCAATTAACAGATACGCAGTATTTT. Protein: CASRHQLTDTQYF.

This rearrangement joins TRBV4-1 to TRBJ2-3; D may be TRBD1 (6 bases). The CDR3 consists of 17 residues. The V and J ends lost 1 base and 0 bases respectively, with 14 bases between them. Germline CDR1 and CDR2: MGHRA and YSYEKL. The CDR3 DNA follows: TGCGCCAGCAGCCAAGGGGACGGGACATTGAGCACAGATACGCAGTATTTT. It codes for CASSQGDGTLSTDTQYF.